This TCR beta chain was sequenced in a study of Ad26.COV2.S vaccination and SARS-CoV-2 variants. Treatment described: roughly 20 received Ad26.COV2.S at low or high dose, single or two shots; about 5 received placebo; per-sample allocation not given. Following the first vaccine or placebo injection, samples were taken on day 63. A Boston donor was an adult aged 18-55 years. TCRdb's copy holds only in-frame clones and misses some; the assay was immunoSEQ multiplex PCR. Here the sample spans 360,000 or so clones, approximately 89% being singletons. Looked up from germline, CDR1 is SGHRS and CDR2 is YFSETQ. The CDR3 extends over 13 amino acids. With 4 bases removed from V and 2 bases from J, the gap between germline ends came to 9 bases.

The input for sequencing was peripheral blood, taken in a trial of Ad26.COV2.S vaccine versus placebo. This clonotype originated in a person aged 18-65 years who received the Ad26.COV2.S COVID-19 vaccine or a placebo. The chain carries TRBV5-1 and TRBJ1-2, with D possibly TRBD1 on 5 matching bases. CDR3 DNA sequence: TGCGCCAGCAGCCTGGGACCGAACTATGGCTACACCTTC. Protein: CASSLGPNYGYTF.